A selection of T cell receptor beta chains follows, all from one sample in a study of blood T cell repertoires in COVID-19. Here immunoSEQ multiplex PCR was the method, and the copy in TCRdb shows in-frame clones only, minus some. The sample carries about 210,000 clones, 65% to 90% recorded once. The material sequenced was PBMCs or T cells enriched from blood (not recorded which). The receptors were gathered from a woman in her forties or fifties with acute COVID-19. CDR3s include the opening cysteine and the closing phenylalanine or tryptophan. Each record gives: clone size, V gene, J gene, D gene, CDR3 DNA, CDR3 protein. D genes are given only for firm matches. Some rows mark clone size as missing; the rest say once, few, many or name a class of expanded clone.

clone_size: -; v_call: TRBV7-9; j_call: TRBJ1-5; d_call: -; cdr3_nt: TGTGCCAGCAGCTTAGACGGGGGGAGCAATCAGCCCCAGCATTTT; cdr3_aa: CASSLDGGSNQPQHF
clone_size: -; v_call: TRBV5-4; j_call: TRBJ2-3; d_call: TRBD2; cdr3_nt: TGTGCCAGCAGCTTGGGACTAGCGGGGTTGACAGATACGCAGTATTTT; cdr3_aa: CASSLGLAGLTDTQYF
clone_size: once; v_call: TRBV7-6; j_call: TRBJ2-1; d_call: TRBD2; cdr3_nt: TGTGCCAGCAGCTTACTAGCGGGGGCCTACAATGAGCAGTTCTTC; cdr3_aa: CASSLLAGAYNEQFF
clone_size: -; v_call: TRBV2; j_call: TRBJ2-3; d_call: -; cdr3_nt: TGTGCCAGCAGTGAAGACTACAGGGTGACAGATACGCAGTATTTT; cdr3_aa: CASSEDYRVTDTQYF
clone_size: -; v_call: TRBV27; j_call: TRBJ2-1; d_call: TRBD2; cdr3_nt: TGTGCCAGCAGTTTATCTGTCCTAGCGGGGTACAATGAGCAGTTCTTC; cdr3_aa: CASSLSVLAGYNEQFF
clone_size: -; v_call: TRBV13; j_call: TRBJ2-1; d_call: TRBD2; cdr3_nt: TGTGCCAGCACATACATTGCGGGAGGGTTCTACAATGAGCAGTTCTTC; cdr3_aa: CASTYIAGGFYNEQFF
clone_size: -; v_call: TRBV3-1/TRBV3-2; j_call: TRBJ2-7; d_call: TRBD2; cdr3_nt: TGTGCCAGCAGCCAAGCCGGGGGGGCGGGCGAGCAGTACTTC; cdr3_aa: CASSQAGGAGEQYF
clone_size: -; v_call: TRBV10-3; j_call: TRBJ2-1; d_call: TRBD2; cdr3_nt: TGTGCCATCAGTGAGTCGGGACTAGTTAGCGATGAGCAGTTCTTC; cdr3_aa: CAISESGLVSDEQFF
clone_size: -; v_call: TRBV7-2; j_call: TRBJ2-7; d_call: TRBD2; cdr3_nt: TGTGCCAGCAGCTTAGGGCAGACTAGCGGTTACGAGCAGTACTTC; cdr3_aa: CASSLGQTSGYEQYF
clone_size: -; v_call: TRBV28; j_call: TRBJ2-3; d_call: TRBD1; cdr3_nt: TGTGCCAGCAGTTCCTGGAGCAGGGGGAGAAGCACAGATACGCAGTATTTT; cdr3_aa: CASSSWSRGRSTDTQYF
clone_size: few; v_call: TRBV9; j_call: TRBJ1-3; d_call: -; cdr3_nt: TGTGCCAGCAGCGTAGACTCTTACTCTGGAAACACCATATATTTT; cdr3_aa: CASSVDSYSGNTIYF
clone_size: -; v_call: TRBV6-2/TRBV6-3; j_call: TRBJ2-3; d_call: TRBD2; cdr3_nt: TGTGCCAGCAGTCGACTAGCGGGAGCCACAGATACGCAGTATTTT; cdr3_aa: CASSRLAGATDTQYF
clone_size: -; v_call: TRBV27; j_call: TRBJ2-4; d_call: -; cdr3_nt: TGTGCCAGCAGTTACCTGGCGGGTGGCAAAAACATTCAGTACTTC; cdr3_aa: CASSYLAGGKNIQYF
clone_size: -; v_call: TRBV7-2; j_call: TRBJ2-1; d_call: TRBD1; cdr3_nt: TGTGCCAGCAGCTTAGCGGGACAGGGTATGGATGAGCAGTTCTTC; cdr3_aa: CASSLAGQGMDEQFF
clone_size: -; v_call: TRBV5-4; j_call: TRBJ2-2; d_call: TRBD1; cdr3_nt: TGTGCCAGCAGCTTGAGGGACAGAAACACCGGGGAGCTGTTTTTT; cdr3_aa: CASSLRDRNTGELFF
clone_size: -; v_call: TRBV6-2/TRBV6-3; j_call: TRBJ2-7; d_call: TRBD2; cdr3_nt: TGTGCCAGCAGCCCCGGGACTAGCGGGTCCTACGAGCAGTACTTC; cdr3_aa: CASSPGTSGSYEQYF
clone_size: -; v_call: TRBV7-9; j_call: TRBJ1-1; d_call: TRBD1; cdr3_nt: TGTGCCAGCAGCTTAATAAGAACAGGGGATTTGGCTTTCTTT; cdr3_aa: CASSLIRTGDLAFF
clone_size: -; v_call: TRBV5-6; j_call: TRBJ1-1; d_call: -; cdr3_nt: TGTGCCAGCAGCCGAATGACAGGATCTGAAGCTTTCTTT; cdr3_aa: CASSRMTGSEAFF
clone_size: -; v_call: TRBV7-2; j_call: TRBJ1-3; d_call: -; cdr3_nt: TGTGCCAGCAGCCCTCAGACTGGAAACACCATATATTTT; cdr3_aa: CASSPQTGNTIYF
clone_size: -; v_call: TRBV7-9; j_call: TRBJ2-7; d_call: -; cdr3_nt: TGTGCCGCCACGCGGGACTACGAGCAGTACTTC; cdr3_aa: CAATRDYEQYF
clone_size: -; v_call: TRBV21-1; j_call: TRBJ2-3; d_call: -; cdr3_nt: TGTGCCAGCAGCGTGCGACTAGCGGGGGGACCCACAGATACGCAGTATTTT; cdr3_aa: CASSVRLAGGPTDTQYF
clone_size: -; v_call: TRBV7-2; j_call: TRBJ2-2; d_call: -; cdr3_nt: TGTGCCAGCAGCTCACATTCGGGGTCGGGAACCGGGGAGCTGTTTTTT; cdr3_aa: CASSSHSGSGTGELFF
clone_size: -; v_call: TRBV19; j_call: TRBJ1-1; d_call: -; cdr3_nt: TGTGCCAGTACCTCAGCGGGGGGGGTGAACACTGAAGCTTTCTTT; cdr3_aa: CASTSAGGVNTEAFF
clone_size: -; v_call: TRBV7-2; j_call: TRBJ1-3; d_call: -; cdr3_nt: TGTGCCAGCAGCAGCCCGGGCAGGGCGGCTGGAAACACCATATATTTT; cdr3_aa: CASSSPGRAAGNTIYF
clone_size: -; v_call: TRBV9; j_call: TRBJ1-1; d_call: -; cdr3_nt: TGTGCCAGCAGCGTAGGCCAGGGAAACACTGAAGCTTTCTTT; cdr3_aa: CASSVGQGNTEAFF
clone_size: few; v_call: TRBV5-5; j_call: TRBJ1-6; d_call: -; cdr3_nt: TGTGCCAGCAGCTTGTCCGGGGGGTTCGGTAATTCACCCCTCCACTTT; cdr3_aa: CASSLSGGFGNSPLHF
clone_size: -; v_call: TRBV18; j_call: TRBJ2-1; d_call: -; cdr3_nt: TGTGCCAGCTCACCACCGTTGAGGGAGTCACTGTTCTTC; cdr3_aa: CASSPPLRESLFF
clone_size: -; v_call: TRBV7-9; j_call: TRBJ1-6; d_call: TRBD1; cdr3_nt: TGTGCCAGCAGCGAGGGGACAGGGATGAATTCACCCCTCCACTTT; cdr3_aa: CASSEGTGMNSPLHF
clone_size: -; v_call: TRBV11-3; j_call: TRBJ2-5; d_call: TRBD2; cdr3_nt: TGTGCCAGCAGCTTAGACGGGCGGGGGGGCTCTGAGACCCAGTACTTC; cdr3_aa: CASSLDGRGGSETQYF
clone_size: few; v_call: TRBV6-4; j_call: TRBJ2-2; d_call: TRBD2; cdr3_nt: TGTGCCAGCAGTCCGGGAACTAGCGGGGTTACCGGGGAGCTGTTTTTT; cdr3_aa: CASSPGTSGVTGELFF
clone_size: -; v_call: TRBV6-2/TRBV6-3; j_call: TRBJ1-6; d_call: TRBD1; cdr3_nt: TGTGCCAGCAGTTACTCGGGACAGGGAAATTCACCCCTCCACTTT; cdr3_aa: CASSYSGQGNSPLHF
clone_size: -; v_call: TRBV7-2; j_call: TRBJ2-2; d_call: -; cdr3_nt: TGTGCCAGCAGCTTTACAGGGTCCGGGGAGCTGTTTTTT; cdr3_aa: CASSFTGSGELFF
clone_size: -; v_call: TRBV10-1; j_call: TRBJ2-1; d_call: TRBD2; cdr3_nt: TGCGCCAGCAGTGAGCCACTACCGGGACTAGCGGATAGGGATGAGCAGTTCTTC; cdr3_aa: CASSEPLPGLADRDEQFF
clone_size: -; v_call: TRBV5-1; j_call: TRBJ2-3; d_call: -; cdr3_nt: TGCGCCAGCAGCTTGGGGTCTAGTGCACACACAGATACGCAGTATTTT; cdr3_aa: CASSLGSSAHTDTQYF
clone_size: few; v_call: TRBV6-4; j_call: TRBJ2-3; d_call: TRBD2; cdr3_nt: TGTGCCAGCAGTGACTCGTCTAGCGGGAGAGATACGCAGTATTTT; cdr3_aa: CASSDSSSGRDTQYF
clone_size: -; v_call: TRBV20-1; j_call: TRBJ2-1; d_call: TRBD1; cdr3_nt: TGCAGGGTGACAGGGTTGGATGAGCAGTTCTTC; cdr3_aa: CRVTGLDEQFF
clone_size: -; v_call: TRBV5-4; j_call: TRBJ2-1; d_call: -; cdr3_nt: TGTGCCAGCAGCGGACAGCCAACGACCTACAATGAGCAGTTCTTC; cdr3_aa: CASSGQPTTYNEQFF
clone_size: once; v_call: TRBV28; j_call: TRBJ2-2; d_call: -; cdr3_nt: TGTGCCAGCAGTCCCGGTCTGCACACCGGGGAGCTGTTTTTT; cdr3_aa: CASSPGLHTGELFF
clone_size: once; v_call: TRBV21-1; j_call: TRBJ2-7; d_call: -; cdr3_nt: TGTGCCAGTAGCAAAGAAAGGGGCGAGCAGTACTTC; cdr3_aa: CASSKERGEQYF
clone_size: -; v_call: TRBV4-1; j_call: TRBJ1-4; d_call: -; cdr3_nt: TGCGCCAGCAGCCAACAACTAGGCGAAAAACTGTTTTTT; cdr3_aa: CASSQQLGEKLFF
clone_size: -; v_call: TRBV7-2; j_call: TRBJ2-5; d_call: TRBD2; cdr3_nt: TGTGCCAGCAGCTTAGATGGTAGCGGGAAGACCCAGTACTTC; cdr3_aa: CASSLDGSGKTQYF
clone_size: -; v_call: TRBV7-9; j_call: TRBJ2-3; d_call: TRBD2; cdr3_nt: TGTGCCAGCAGCCCCCAATTGGCGCGGGGGGGCCTCACAGATACGCAGTATTTT; cdr3_aa: CASSPQLARGGLTDTQYF